The table lists the clone carrying this T cell receptor beta chain with many counts. Its specificity is unknown. This sample was taken from a study of blood T cells in healthy people across ages. Study-wide results and limits: Measured against age, TCR beta diversity per million T cells decreased in a roughly linear manner.

PCR was performed a second time for about 7 to 12 cycles using a sample-barcoded 5' primer and a J-beta primer mix. Through a template-switch adaptor with 12 random nucleotides, each cDNA molecule received a tag. Every sample gave at least 2.5 million paired-end reads containing CDR3. Via MiXCR, TCRdb re-called the 5' RACE reads, giving one row per CDR3 protein. The sample consists of roughly 1,700,000 distinct CDR3 sequences, approximately 28% of them appearing once. V trimming: 1 base; J trimming: 3 bases; junction bases outside the gene matches: 3. CDR3 size: 15 residues. Looked up from germline, CDR1 is SQVTM and CDR2 is ANQGSEA. The donors, aged roughly 6 to 95, were healthy Caucasians from Russia.

The sequencing input was blood. This clonotype was obtained from a woman in her 30s in good health. This chain connects TRBV29-1 to TRBJ2-3, with TRBD2 matching 11 bases. CDR3 sequence reads: CSVEGLAGLTDTQYF. The CDR3 DNA is TGCAGCGTTGAAGGACTAGCGGGATTAACAGATACGCAGTATTTT.